The T cell receptor beta chain under discussion was sequenced for a study of blood T cell repertoires in COVID-19. Study summary: Acute and convalescent COVID-19 samples came from the United States, Italy and Spain.

As originally analysed: Reference gene primer amplification yielded estimated nucleated cell counts. Using immunoSEQ multiplex PCR, the repertoire was profiled, and TCRdb retains in-frame clones only, with some absent. V, J and clone size are taken as reported in that table, and D and trimming were inferred from the DNA itself. The sample yields around 83,000 clones, more than 85% seen once. Germline CDR1 and CDR2: SNHLY and FYNNEI. V was trimmed by 8 bases and J by 5 bases, leaving 16 bases between them. The CDR3 is made up of 14 amino acids. The sequence came from a man aged 80 or over with active or convalescent COVID-19. V and J are TRBV2 and TRBJ1-5; possibly TRBD1 for D (6 bases). Material for sequencing was peripheral blood. CDR3 protein: CASGRGRGYQPQHF. In DNA, the CDR3 is TGTGCCAGCGGGCGTGGCAGGGGATATCAGCCCCAGCATTTT.